The 15 T cell receptor beta chains below were found in one sample sequenced in a study of Ad26.COV2.S vaccination and SARS-CoV-2 variants. Treatment of the sample: 19 received Ad26.COV2.S at low or high dose, single or two shots; several received placebo; per-sample allocation not given. Specimens were obtained on day 63 following the first vaccine or placebo injection. Here immunoSEQ multiplex PCR was the method, and the copy in TCRdb shows in-frame clones only, minus some. The repertoire consists of about 350,000 clones, with 85% to 90% occurring once and the leading ten covering around 4.5%. Sample: peripheral blood, taken in a trial of Ad26.COV2.S vaccine versus placebo. These receptor sequences come from a person between 18 and 59 years old who received the Ad26.COV2.S COVID-19 vaccine or a placebo.

The rearrangement links TRBV28 to TRBJ1-1; 8 bases match TRBD1. The length of the CDR3 is 15 residues. CDR1 is MDHEN and CDR2 is SYDVKM in the germline V gene. V lost 3 bases and J lost 4; bases outside the gene matches: 7. As DNA, the CDR3 is TGTGCCAGCAGTTTGGGATCCACAGGGGGCACTGAAGCTTTCTTT. It specifies CASSLGSTGGTEAFF.

The chain carries TRBV28 and TRBJ1-1; a possible D gene is TRBD1 (6 bases). The germline V and J ends were trimmed by 4 bases and 1 base, with 13 bases remaining between them. Germline CDR1 and CDR2: MDHEN and SYDVKM. The CDR3 loop spans 15 amino acids. In nucleotides, the CDR3 is TGTGCCAGCAGTTATCCCGGGGGCTCGAACACTGAAGCTTTCTTT. Its translation: CASSYPGGSNTEAFF.

The rearrangement joins TRBV29-1 to TRBJ2-2; D tentatively reads TRBD1 or TRBD2 (7 bases each). CDR1 is SQVTM and CDR2 is ANQGSEA in the germline V gene. This CDR3 is 18 amino acids long. V was cut by 1 base and J by 5 bases, with 23 bases left in between. CDR3 sequence reads: CSVEGASPTGRGTGELFF. For the CDR3, the DNA is TGCAGCGTTGAAGGAGCCTCCCCGACAGGGAGGGGGACCGGGGAGCTGTTTTTT.

The CDR3, as DNA: TGTGCCAGCAGCTTAGCGAGCCCCGGCAGGGTGAAAGTCCGAGCTTCAAATCAGCCCCAGCATTTT. Encoded protein: CASSLASPGRVKVRASNQPQHF. This chain joins TRBV7-8 and TRBJ1-5, with D possibly being TRBD1 (5 bases). Trimming shortened V by 0 bases and J by 4 bases, and 31 bases separated the two germline ends. CDR3 length: 22 amino acids. The germline V gene encodes CDR1 SGHVS and CDR2 FQNEAQ.

The chain uses TRBV3-1 (or the pseudogene TRBV3-2) and TRBJ1-6, with D perhaps TRBD1 (5 bases). V lost 5 bases, J lost 8 bases, and 13 bases lay in between. This CDR3 has 14 amino acids. Germline V gene lookup returns CDR1 LGHDT and CDR2 YNNKEL (reference sequence). CDR3 protein: CASSARDLYSPLHF. The CDR3 nucleotides are TGTGCCAGCAGCGCCCGGGACTTATATTCACCCCTCCACTTT.

This clone was found once. The V and J genes are TRBV7-9 and TRBJ1-2; D remains ambiguous. CDR1 is SEHNR, CDR2 FQNEAQ, per germline (reference sequence). The CDR3 spans 14 residues. Trimming pared 5 bases from V and 0 bases from J, leaving 10 bases between. CDR3 loop: CASSPDVTNYGYTF. CDR3 nucleotides: TGTGCCAGCAGCCCCGACGTGACTAACTATGGCTACACCTTC.

The V gene is TRBV9, the J gene TRBJ2-7; weak D call: TRBD1 (6 bases). CDR3 length: 20 residues. CDR1 and CDR2 from the germline V gene are SGDLS and YYNGEE. V was shortened by 0 bases and J by 1 base, with 26 bases between the two germline ends. The CDR3 loop reads CASSVGGPGTLGVGSYEQYF. CDR3 in DNA: TGTGCCAGCAGCGTAGGGGGGCCCGGGACCTTGGGTGTTGGGTCCTACGAGCAGTACTTC.

This chain joins TRBV2 and TRBJ1-2, with 8 positions matching TRBD1. The CDR3 length is 13 residues. Germline assignment: CDR1 SNHLY and CDR2 FYNNEI. The V gene end was trimmed by 4 bases and the J gene end by 4 bases; junction bases not matched to a gene: 2. CDR3: CASSAGTGYGYTF. CDR3 nucleotide sequence: TGTGCCAGCAGTGCCGGGACAGGCTATGGCTACACCTTC. The whole variable domain, filled in from reference TRBV2 and TRBJ1-2, reads EPEVTQTPSHQVTQMGQEVILRCVPISNHLYFYWYRQILGQKVEFLVSFYNNEISEKSEIFDDQFSVERPDGSNFTLKIRSTKLEDSAMYFCASSAGTGYGYTFGSGTRLTVV.

The chain recombines TRBV7-2 with TRBJ1-6; D ambiguous. V was clipped by 6 bases and J by 5 bases, with 20 bases between them. The CDR3 consists of 17 residues. Germline loops: CDR1 SGHTA, CDR2 FQGNSA. The CDR3 DNA sequence: TGTGCCAGCAGTCGAGACGGGTTTTTTGGGGATAATTCACCCCTCCACTTT. Translating gives CASSRDGFFGDNSPLHF. Together with reference TRBV7-2 and TRBJ1-6, the CDR3 gives the full variable domain: GAGVSQSPSNKVTEKGKDVELRCDPISGHTALYWYRQSLGQGLEFLIYFQGNSAPDKSGLPSDRFSAERTGGSVSTLTIQRTQQEDSAVYLCASSRDGFFGDNSPLHFGNGTRLTVT.

This clone was counted once. The chain combines TRBV7-9 with TRBJ2-1, with 7 bases that match TRBD2. V dropped 5 bases and J dropped 4; count of bases not matched to a gene: 8. Germline assignment: CDR1 SEHNR and CDR2 FQNEAQ (reference sequence). The CDR3 contains 15 residues. CDR3 bases: TGTGCCAGCAGCCCCCCTCAGCGGGGTTACAATGAGCAGTTCTTC. Its protein is CASSPPQRGYNEQFF.

CDR3 DNA: TGTGCCAGCAGCTTACCGGATGTGGGGAGCTCCTACAATGAGCAGTTCTTC. This codes for CASSLPDVGSSYNEQFF. The chain has TRBV7-9 and TRBJ2-1; perhaps TRBD2 as D (5 bases). The germline CDR1 and CDR2 sequences are SEHNR and FQNEAQ (reference sequence). The CDR3 extends over 17 amino acids. V lost 2 bases and J lost 0, with 14 bases in between. Full variable domain (remainder filled in from reference TRBV7-9 and TRBJ2-1): DTGVSQNPRHKITKRGQNVTFRCDPISEHNRLYWYRQTLGQGPEFLTYFQNEAQLEKSRLLSDRFSAERPKGSFSTLEIQRTEQGDSAMYLCASSLPDVGSSYNEQFFGPGTRLTVL.

This clone was picked up a small number of times. The chain couples TRBV12-3 or TRBV12-4 to TRBJ2-5, with D perhaps matching TRBD1 (6 bases). V was pared by 3 bases and J by 4 bases, with 9 bases between. This CDR3 has 13 amino acids. The CDR3 nucleotides read TGTGCCAGCAGTTTCGTCAGGGGAGAGACCCAGTACTTC. This translates into CASSFVRGETQYF.

J is TRBJ2-3 and V is TRBV19, with 13 positions matching TRBD2. The CDR3 is 22 residues long. Trimming cost V 2 bases and J 0 bases; bases outside gene matches: 17. Germline V CDR1 and CDR2: LNHDA, SQIVND (reference sequence). DNA for the CDR3: TGTGCCAGTAGTATACCGCCGCCAGGGACTAGCGGGACCACCAACAGCACAGATACGCAGTATTTT. Translation: CASSIPPPGTSGTTNSTDTQYF.

The chain carries TRBV4-2 and TRBJ1-6; no definite D call. Trimming took off 1 base at V and 7 bases at J, with 5 bases between the two ends. Germline V CDR1 and CDR2: LGHNA, YNFKEQ. The CDR3 is made up of 13 amino acids. The CDR3 protein is CASSQARNSPLHF. The CDR3 region has the DNA TGTGCCAGCAGCCAAGCTCGGAATTCACCCCTCCACTTT.

The chain recombines TRBV11-2 with TRBJ2-7; 7 nucleotides align to TRBD2. The CDR3 is 15 residues long. CDR1 is SGHAT and CDR2 is FQNNGV in the germline V gene. J lost 2 bases, V lost 5 bases, and 9 bases had no gene match. CDR3 region: CASSLSPGGTYEQYF. The CDR3, as DNA: TGTGCCAGCAGCCTCTCGCCGGGGGGAACCTACGAGCAGTACTTC.